This passage covers 5 T cell receptor beta chains from one sample sequenced in a study of blood T cells in healthy people across ages. Using a J-beta primer mix together with a sample-barcoded 5' primer, a second PCR was run for roughly 6 to 11 cycles. TCRdb redid the calling of the 5' RACE reads with MiXCR, one entry per CDR3 protein. The sample lists some 940,000 distinct CDR3 sequences; 25% to 30% were seen once. These same data were also listed under a study on T cells of mothers and their children.

Sequencing was performed on blood. The receptors come from a woman between 40 and 50 years old in good health.

V and J are TRBV6-2 or TRBV6-3 and TRBJ2-7; D might be TRBD1 or TRBD2, each matching 6 bases. V was shortened by 3 bases and J by 0 bases, with 18 bases between the two germline ends. The CDR3 is 17 amino acids. Germline values: CDR1 MNHEY, CDR2 SVGEGT. This CDR3 reads CASSYLLRGPLSYEQYF. The CDR3 DNA is TGTGCCAGCAGTTATCTCCTCCGGGGGCCTCTCTCCTACGAGCAGTACTTC.

In its sample, this clonotype was seen many times. This chain connects TRBV4-1 to TRBJ2-7; a weak D match, TRBD1 (5 bases). Per germline, CDR1 MGHRA and CDR2 YSYEKL. The V end was cut by 1 base, the J end by 2 bases, with 15 bases between. This CDR3 region has 16 residues. The CDR3 nucleotides read TGCGCCAGCAGCCAAGCAGTCTCACAGGCTGCCTACGAGCAGTACTTC. Translated: CASSQAVSQAAYEQYF.

The chain couples TRBV5-1 to TRBJ2-1; 7 bases match TRBD2. CDR1 and CDR2 from the germline V gene are SGHRS and YFSETQ. V shed 2 bases and J 7 bases; nucleotides not matched to a gene: 3. This CDR3 spans 13 amino acids. The chain's CDR3 is CASSFWGGNEQFF. The CDR3 DNA is TGCGCCAGCAGCTTCTGGGGGGGAAATGAGCAGTTCTTC.

With regard to this clonotype: A read error is possible here, since a much larger clone lies one base away. The rearrangement uses TRBV20-1 and TRBJ2-1, with 7 bases matching TRBD1. The germline V gene encodes CDR1 DFQATT and CDR2 SNEGSKA (reference sequence). The CDR3 loop spans 11 amino acids. The J segment lost 10 bases and the V segment lost 6 bases, leaving 6 bases of the junction unmatched. The CDR3 reads CSARQGHEQFF. CDR3 DNA: TGCAGTGCGCGACAGGGCCACGAGCAGTTCTTC.

This clonotype has at least ten counts. The chain is built from TRBV6-6 and TRBJ1-2; the D is unclear. Trimming took off 4 bases at V and 6 bases at J, with 21 bases between the two ends. Germline V gives CDR1 MNHNY, CDR2 SVGAGI (reference sequence). The CDR3 is 16 amino acids. Here the CDR3 reads CASSSQEWTGLNGYTF. In nucleotides, the CDR3 is TGTGCCAGCAGTTCCCAGGAATGGACGGGATTGAATGGCTACACCTTC.